This TCR beta chain was found in a study of shared clonotypes between healthy human individuals. Approximately 30,000 T cell genomes, or approximately 290 ng DNA, went into unsorted PBMC replicate PCRs. Sequencing was performed with immunoSEQ multiplex PCR; in TCRdb, only in-frame clones are kept and a portion is missing. The data show about 460,000 clones, about 74% seen once. V lost 1 base, J lost 5 bases, and 9 bases stayed unmatched. This CDR3 is 16 amino acids long. Germline CDR1 reads LNHDA; CDR2 reads SQIVND (reference sequence). This sequence was found in a woman in her thirties or forties in good health. Some clones in this sample may be carry-over from other donors' samples. The J gene is TRBJ2-5, the V gene TRBV19; 8 positions agree with TRBD2. The sequencing sample was made of PBMCs. The DNA of the CDR3 is TGTGCCAGTAGTATAGTTGCGGGAGGAATTGTGGAGACCCAGTACTTC. This encodes CASSIVAGGIVETQYF. The whole variable domain, filled in from reference TRBV19 and TRBJ2-5, reads DGGITQSPKYLFRKEGQNVTLSCEQNLNHDAMYWYRQDPGQGLRLIYYSQIVNDFQKGDIAEGYSVSREKKESFPLTVTSAQKNPTAFYLCASSIVAGGIVETQYFGPGTRLLVL.